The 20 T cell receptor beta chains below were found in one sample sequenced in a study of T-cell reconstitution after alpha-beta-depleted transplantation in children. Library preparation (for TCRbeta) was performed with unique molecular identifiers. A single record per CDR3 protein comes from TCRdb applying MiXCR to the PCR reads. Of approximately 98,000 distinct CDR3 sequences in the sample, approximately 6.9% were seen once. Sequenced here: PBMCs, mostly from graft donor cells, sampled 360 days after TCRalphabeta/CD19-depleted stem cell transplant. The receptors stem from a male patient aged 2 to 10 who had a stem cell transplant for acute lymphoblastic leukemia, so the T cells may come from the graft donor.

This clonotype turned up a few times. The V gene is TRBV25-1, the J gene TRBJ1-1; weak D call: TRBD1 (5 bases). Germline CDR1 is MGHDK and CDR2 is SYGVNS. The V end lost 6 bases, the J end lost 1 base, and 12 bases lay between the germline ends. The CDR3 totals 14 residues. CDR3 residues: CASRPGPRNTEAFF. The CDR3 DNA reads TGTGCCAGCAGACCAGGGCCCAGGAACACTGAAGCTTTCTTT.

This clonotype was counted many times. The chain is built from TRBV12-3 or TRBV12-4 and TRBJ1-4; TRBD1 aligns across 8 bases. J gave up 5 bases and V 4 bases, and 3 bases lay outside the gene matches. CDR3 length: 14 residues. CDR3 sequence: CASSYRGINEKLFF. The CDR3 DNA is TGTGCCAGCAGTTACAGGGGGATCAATGAAAAACTGTTTTTT.

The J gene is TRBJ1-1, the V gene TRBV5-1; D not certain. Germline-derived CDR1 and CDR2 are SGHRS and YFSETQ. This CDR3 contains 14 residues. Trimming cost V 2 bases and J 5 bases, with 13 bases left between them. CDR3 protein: CASSLGPRQTEAFF. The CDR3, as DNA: TGCGCCAGCAGCTTAGGACCCAGGCAGACTGAAGCTTTCTTT.

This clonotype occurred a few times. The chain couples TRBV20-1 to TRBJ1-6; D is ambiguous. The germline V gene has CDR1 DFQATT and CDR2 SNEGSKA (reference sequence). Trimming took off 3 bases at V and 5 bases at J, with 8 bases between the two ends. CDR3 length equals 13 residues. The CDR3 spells CSARVGNNSPLHF. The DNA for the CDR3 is TGCAGTGCTAGGGTTGGAAATAATTCACCCCTCCACTTT.

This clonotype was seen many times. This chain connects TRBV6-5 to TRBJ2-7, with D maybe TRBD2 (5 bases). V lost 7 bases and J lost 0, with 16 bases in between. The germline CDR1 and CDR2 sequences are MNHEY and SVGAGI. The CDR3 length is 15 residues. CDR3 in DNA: TGTGCCAGCACCCCGGGAAGACATAGCTCCTACGAGCAGTACTTC. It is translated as CASTPGRHSSYEQYF.

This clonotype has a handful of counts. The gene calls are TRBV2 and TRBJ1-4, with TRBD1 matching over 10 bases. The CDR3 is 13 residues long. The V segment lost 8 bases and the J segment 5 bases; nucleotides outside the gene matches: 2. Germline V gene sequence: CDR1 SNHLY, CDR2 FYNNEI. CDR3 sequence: CASAGQGNEKLFF. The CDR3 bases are TGTGCCAGCGCGGGACAGGGGAATGAAAAACTGTTTTTT. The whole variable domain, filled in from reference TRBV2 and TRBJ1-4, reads EPEVTQTPSHQVTQMGQEVILRCVPISNHLYFYWYRQILGQKVEFLVSFYNNEISEKSEIFDDQFSVERPDGSNFTLKIRSTKLEDSAMYFCASAGQGNEKLFFGSGTQLSVL.

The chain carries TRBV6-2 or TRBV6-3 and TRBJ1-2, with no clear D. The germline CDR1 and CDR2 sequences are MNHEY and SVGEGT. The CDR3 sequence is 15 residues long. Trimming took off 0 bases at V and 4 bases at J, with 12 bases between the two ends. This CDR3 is CASSYSQAPGYGYTF. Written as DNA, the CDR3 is TGTGCCAGCAGTTACTCGCAGGCGCCGGGCTATGGCTACACCTTC.

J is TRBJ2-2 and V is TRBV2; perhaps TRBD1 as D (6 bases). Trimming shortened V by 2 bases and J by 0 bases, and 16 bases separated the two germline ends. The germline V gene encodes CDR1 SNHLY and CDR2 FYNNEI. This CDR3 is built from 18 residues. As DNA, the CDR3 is TGTGCCAGCAGTGAAATGGGGGCGAGTACTGCGAACACCGGGGAGCTGTTTTTT. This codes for CASSEMGASTANTGELFF.

For the CDR3, the DNA is TGTGCCAGCAGCTGGGGGCAGTCCTACGAGCAGTACTTC. Protein product: CASSWGQSYEQYF. The V gene is TRBV6-2 or TRBV6-3, the J gene TRBJ2-7, with a tentative D call TRBD1 (6 bases). The CDR3 loop spans 13 amino acids. Trimming cost V 6 bases and J 1 base, with 10 bases left between them. Germline V gives CDR1 MNHEY, CDR2 SVGEGT.

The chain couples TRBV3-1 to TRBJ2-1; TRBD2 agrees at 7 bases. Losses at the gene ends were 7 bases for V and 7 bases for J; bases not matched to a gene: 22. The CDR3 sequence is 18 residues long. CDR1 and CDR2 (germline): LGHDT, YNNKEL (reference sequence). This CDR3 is CASTMGFGGGAERNEQFF. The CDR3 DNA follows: TGTGCCAGCACTATGGGTTTCGGGGGAGGGGCCGAAAGAAATGAGCAGTTCTTC.

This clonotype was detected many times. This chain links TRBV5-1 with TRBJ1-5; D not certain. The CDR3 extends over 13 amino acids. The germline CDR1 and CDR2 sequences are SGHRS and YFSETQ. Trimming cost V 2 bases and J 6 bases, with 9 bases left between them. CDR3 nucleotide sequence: TGCGCCAGCAGCTTCGGGATCACTCAGCCCCAGCATTTT. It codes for CASSFGITQPQHF.

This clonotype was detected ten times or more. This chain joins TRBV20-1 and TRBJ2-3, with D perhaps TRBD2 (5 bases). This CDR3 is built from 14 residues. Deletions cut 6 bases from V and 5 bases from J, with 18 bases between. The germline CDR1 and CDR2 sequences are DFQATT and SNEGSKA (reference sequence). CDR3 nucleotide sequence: TGCAGTGCCAATCGTTGGGAGTCGCAAGATACGCAGTATTTT. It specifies CSANRWESQDTQYF.

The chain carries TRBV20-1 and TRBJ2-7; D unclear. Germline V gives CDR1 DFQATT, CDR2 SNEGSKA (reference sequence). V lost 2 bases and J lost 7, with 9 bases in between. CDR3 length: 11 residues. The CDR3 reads CSARPVMEQYF. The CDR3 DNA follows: TGCAGTGCTAGACCGGTCATGGAGCAGTACTTC.

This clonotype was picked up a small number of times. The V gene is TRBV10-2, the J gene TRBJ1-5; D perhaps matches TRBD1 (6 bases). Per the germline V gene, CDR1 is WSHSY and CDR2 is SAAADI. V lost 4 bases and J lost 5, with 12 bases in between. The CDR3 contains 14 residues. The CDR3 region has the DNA TGCGCCAGCAGTGGGGGGCCTTGGTATCAGCCCCAGCATTTT. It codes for CASSGGPWYQPQHF.

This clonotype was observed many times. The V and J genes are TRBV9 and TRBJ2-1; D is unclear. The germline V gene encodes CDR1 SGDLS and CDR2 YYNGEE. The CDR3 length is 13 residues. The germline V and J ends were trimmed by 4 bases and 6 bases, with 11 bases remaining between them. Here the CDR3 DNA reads TGTGCCAGCAGCCCCGGGCCCGGCAATGAGCAGTTCTTC. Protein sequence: CASSPGPGNEQFF.

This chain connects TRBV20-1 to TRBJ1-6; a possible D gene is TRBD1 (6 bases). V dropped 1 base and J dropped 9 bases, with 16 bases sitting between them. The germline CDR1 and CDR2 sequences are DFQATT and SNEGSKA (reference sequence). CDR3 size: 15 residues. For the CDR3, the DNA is TGCAGTGCTAGAGGGCGGGACACAGACGGTTCACCCCTCCACTTT. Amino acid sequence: CSARGRDTDGSPLHF.

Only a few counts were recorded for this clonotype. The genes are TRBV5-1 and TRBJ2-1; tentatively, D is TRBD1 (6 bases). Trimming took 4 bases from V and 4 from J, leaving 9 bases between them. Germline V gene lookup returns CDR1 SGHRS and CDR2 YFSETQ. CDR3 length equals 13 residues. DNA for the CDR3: TGCGCCAGCAGCGACAGGACTTACAATGAGCAGTTCTTC. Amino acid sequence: CASSDRTYNEQFF. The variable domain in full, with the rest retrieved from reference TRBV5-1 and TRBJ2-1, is KAGVTQTPRYLIKTRGQQVTLSCSPISGHRSVSWYQQTPGQGLQFLFEYFSETQRNKGNFPGRFSGRQFSNSRSEMNVSTLELGDSALYLCASSDRTYNEQFFGPGTRLTVL.

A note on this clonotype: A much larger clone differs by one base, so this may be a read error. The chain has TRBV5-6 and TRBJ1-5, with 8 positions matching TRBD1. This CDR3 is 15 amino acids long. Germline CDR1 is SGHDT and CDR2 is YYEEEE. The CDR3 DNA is TGTGCCAGCAGCATTGGGACAGGTTTCAATAAGCCCCAGCATTTT. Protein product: CASSIGTGFNKPQHF.

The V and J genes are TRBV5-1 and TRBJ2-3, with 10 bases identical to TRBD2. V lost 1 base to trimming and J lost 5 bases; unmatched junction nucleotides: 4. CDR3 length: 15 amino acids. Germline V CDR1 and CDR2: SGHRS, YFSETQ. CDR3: CASSLIQRGGDTQYF. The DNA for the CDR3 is TGCGCCAGCAGCTTGATACAGCGGGGGGGAGATACGCAGTATTTT.

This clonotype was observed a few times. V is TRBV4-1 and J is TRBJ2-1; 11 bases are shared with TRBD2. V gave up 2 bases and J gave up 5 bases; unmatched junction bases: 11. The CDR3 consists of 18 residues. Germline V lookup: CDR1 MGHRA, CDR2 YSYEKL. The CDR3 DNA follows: TGCGCCAGCAGCCAACGGAACTACCTAGCGGGGGGTGACAATGAGCAGTTCTTC. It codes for CASSQRNYLAGGDNEQFF.